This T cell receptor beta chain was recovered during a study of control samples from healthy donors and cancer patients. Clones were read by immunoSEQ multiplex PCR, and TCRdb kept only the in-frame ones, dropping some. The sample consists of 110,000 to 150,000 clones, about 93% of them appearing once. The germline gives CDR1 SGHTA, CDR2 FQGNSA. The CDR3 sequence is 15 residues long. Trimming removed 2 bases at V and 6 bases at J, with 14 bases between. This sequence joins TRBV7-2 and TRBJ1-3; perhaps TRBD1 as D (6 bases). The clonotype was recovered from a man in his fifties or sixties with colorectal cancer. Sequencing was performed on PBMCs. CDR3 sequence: CASSLSRQAQNTIYF. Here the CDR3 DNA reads TGTGCCAGCAGCTTATCCCGACAGGCCCAAAACACCATATATTTT.